This T cell receptor beta chain is from a study of blood T cell repertoires in COVID-19. In the study overall: Samples taken during acute and convalescent COVID-19 were collected in the United States, Italy and Spain. Sample material is recorded as cDNA or gDNA derived from T cells, B-cell-depleted T cells, or PBMCs.

V shed 4 bases and J 5 bases; nucleotides not matched to a gene: 7. The CDR3 covers 14 residues. Germline CDR1 GTSNPN, CDR2 SVGIG (reference sequence). Original methodology: Using reference gene primer amplification, nucleated cell counts were estimated. Assay used: immunoSEQ multiplex PCR; TCRdb lists only in-frame clones, some missing. Clone size and the V and J calls come from that table; the DNA yielded D and trimming. The sample lists about 140,000 clones; roughly three quarters were seen once. This rearrangement joins TRBV30 to TRBJ2-2, with TRBD1 matching over 7 bases. The sequenced sample consisted of peripheral blood. The TCR was taken from a woman in her sixties with acute or convalescent COVID-19. This CDR3 is CAWTGQLLTGELFF. The CDR3 DNA is TGTGCCTGGACGGGACAGCTTCTTACCGGGGAGCTGTTTTTT.